This is a list of T cell receptor beta chains from one sample in a study of TIL therapy for anti-PD-1-resistant metastatic lung cancer. Method: immunoSEQ multiplex PCR; TCRdb's copy keeps in-frame clones and lacks some. The sample holds about 32,000 clones; around three quarters are singletons and the top ten take around 2.9%. The material was blood, obtained at baseline. These receptors were taken from a woman aged 25-85 years with non-small cell lung cancer. Both conserved end residues are part of each CDR3.

>TRBV30|TRBJ2-1
CAWERNEQFF
>TRBV10-1|TRBJ2-1
CASSDQFIWFF
>TRBV5-4|TRBJ2-2
CASRSGHTGELFF
>TRBV4-1|TRBJ1-3
CASSQVPLPADTIYF
>TRBV7-9|TRBJ2-5
CASSLGPLWETQYF
>TRBV28|TRBJ2-7
CASSPPQGGSYEQYF
>TRBV5-4|TRBJ1-2
CASSLGDRIRHGYTF
>TRBV11-2|TRBJ1-2
CASSPSQGMGVSGYTF
>TRBV5-4|TRBJ2-1
CASSPVNNEQFF
>TRBV27|TRBJ2-7
CASSNAGRSYEQYF
>TRBV30|TRBJ2-3
CAWSQSTDTQYF
>TRBV7-2|TRBJ2-5
CASSLVSGSWKETQYF
>TRBV2|TRBJ2-5
CASRRGVTPLETQYF
>TRBV28|TRBJ2-7
CASSFQNYEQYF
>TRBV27|TRBJ2-7
CASSPSMAGYEQYF
>TRBV5-1|TRBJ2-5
CASSSPQGTQETQYF
>TRBV7-9|TRBJ1-1
CASSLASTGGSTEAFF
>TRBV12-5|TRBJ2-7
CASGSPHTQVSYEQYF
>TRBV10-3|TRBJ1-2
CAISDGYDQAGYTF
>TRBV7-6|TRBJ1-2
CASSSRRGSDYGYTF
>TRBV29-1|TRBJ2-7
CSVSTETYEQYF
>TRBV4-1|TRBJ2-3
CASSQADTQYF
>TRBV14|TRBJ1-1
CASSQGRGSNTEAFF
>TRBV6-5|TRBJ2-7
CASSYSNQGRGEQYF
>TRBV5-1|TRBJ2-5
CASSSQETQYF
>TRBV2|TRBJ2-5
CASSGQEETQYF
>TRBV30|TRBJ2-2
CAWSTGQGYTGELFF
>TRBV18|TRBJ2-7
CASSPEVPEQYF
>TRBV5-1|TRBJ2-5
CASSDARGGGETQYF
>TRBV11-3|TRBJ2-7
CASSPRGGYEQYF
>TRBV5-1|TRBJ1-4
CASSLSPRDSLRGEKLFF
>TRBV19|TRBJ2-1
CASSIRLEQFF
>TRBV16|TRBJ2-1
CASSQLQGSNEQFF
>TRBV9|TRBJ2-1
CASSVSTYNEQFF
>TRBV6-6|TRBJ2-7
CASRGSVSYEQYF
>TRBV7-6|TRBJ2-7
CASSPRAGSSYEQYF
>TRBV19|TRBJ2-3
CASSNPRGAGTDTQYF
>TRBV13|TRBJ2-7
CASSLRGSYEQYF
>TRBV2|TRBJ2-3
CATPEAGLTDTQYF
>TRBV5-1|TRBJ1-2
CASSFGDSRIPSYGYTF
>TRBV19|TRBJ1-2
CASSIPKARGYGYTF
>TRBV5-4|TRBJ2-2
CASTQRGNTGELFF
>TRBV7-9|TRBJ2-7
CASSLAPSVNNYEQYF
>TRBV19|TRBJ1-2
CASSVGQGAYGYTF
>TRBV5-1|TRBJ2-1
CASSLSGGGHNEQFF
>TRBV5-1|TRBJ1-1
CASSSGRRMNTEAFF
>TRBV10-3|TRBJ2-5
CATGQGQETQYF
>TRBV9|TRBJ2-3
CASSVEGDTQYF
>TRBV19|TRBJ2-1
CASSIGLATYNEQFF
>TRBV11-2|TRBJ2-7
CASSLDGQEAYEQYF
>TRBV6-1|TRBJ2-7
CASTIRDSYEQYF
>TRBV19|TRBJ1-3
CASRTQAPGNTIYF
>TRBV9|TRBJ1-1
CASSVEGQREAFF
>TRBV2|TRBJ2-3
CASSEGWTGRDTQYF
>TRBV11-2|TRBJ1-5
CASSPGSSNQPQHF
>TRBV4-2|TRBJ2-5
CASSQEDSGEETQYF
>TRBV6-5|TRBJ2-1
CASSRRDNSYNEQFF
>TRBV10-3|TRBJ2-5
CAISGLAGTQETQYF
>TRBV28|TRBJ2-7
CASSGQGDEQYF
>TRBV19|TRBJ2-5
CASQTSGKASETQYF